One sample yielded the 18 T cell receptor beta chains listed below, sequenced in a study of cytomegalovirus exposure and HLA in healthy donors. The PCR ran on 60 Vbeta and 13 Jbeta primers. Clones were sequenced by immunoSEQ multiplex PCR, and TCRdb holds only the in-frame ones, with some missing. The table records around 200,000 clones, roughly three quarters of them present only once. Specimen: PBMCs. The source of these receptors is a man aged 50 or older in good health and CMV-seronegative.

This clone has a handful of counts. The CDR3 protein is CASSSRTGGGGYTF. As DNA, the CDR3 is TGTGCCAGCAGTTCCCGGACAGGGGGCGGTGGCTACACCTTC. The V and J genes are TRBV25-1 and TRBJ1-2; 11 bases map to TRBD1. V shed 5 bases and J 7 bases; nucleotides not matched to a gene: 6. CDR1 and CDR2 (germline): MGHDK, SYGVNS. CDR3 length: 14 amino acids.

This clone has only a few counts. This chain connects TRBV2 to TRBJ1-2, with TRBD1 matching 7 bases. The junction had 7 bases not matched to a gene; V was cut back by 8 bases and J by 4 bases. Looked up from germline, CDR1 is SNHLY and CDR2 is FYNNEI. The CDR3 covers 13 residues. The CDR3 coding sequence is TGTGCCAGCGGCAGACAGGGAGGCTATGGCTACACCTTC. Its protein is CASGRQGGYGYTF.

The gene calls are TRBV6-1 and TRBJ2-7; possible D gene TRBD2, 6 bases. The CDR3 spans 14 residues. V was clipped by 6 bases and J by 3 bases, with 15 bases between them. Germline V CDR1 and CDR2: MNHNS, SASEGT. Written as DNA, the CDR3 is TGTGCCAGCAGCCCCGGGCGGGACTTCTACGAGCAGTACTTC. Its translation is CASSPGRDFYEQYF.

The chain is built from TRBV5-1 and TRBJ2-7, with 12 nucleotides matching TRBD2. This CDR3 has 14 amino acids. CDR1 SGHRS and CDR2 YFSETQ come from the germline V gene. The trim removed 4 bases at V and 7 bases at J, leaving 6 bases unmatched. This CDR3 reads CASSGPSGREEQYF. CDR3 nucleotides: TGCGCCAGCAGCGGTCCTAGCGGGAGGGAGGAGCAGTACTTC.

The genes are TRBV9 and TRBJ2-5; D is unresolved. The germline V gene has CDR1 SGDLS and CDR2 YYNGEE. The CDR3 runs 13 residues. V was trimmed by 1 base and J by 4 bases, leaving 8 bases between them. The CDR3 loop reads CASSVPPSETQYF. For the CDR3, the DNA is TGTGCCAGCAGCGTACCCCCCTCAGAGACCCAGTACTTC. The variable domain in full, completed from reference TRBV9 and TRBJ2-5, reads DSGVTQTPKHLITATGQRVTLRCSPRSGDLSVYWYQQSLDQGLQFLIQYYNGEERAKGNILERFSAQQFPDLHSELNLSSLELGDSALYFCASSVPPSETQYFGPGTRLLVL.

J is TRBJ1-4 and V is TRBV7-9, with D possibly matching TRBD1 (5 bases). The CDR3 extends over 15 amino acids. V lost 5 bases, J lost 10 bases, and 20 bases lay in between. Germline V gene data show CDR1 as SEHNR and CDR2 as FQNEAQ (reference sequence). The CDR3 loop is CASSTRQDSIGKLFF. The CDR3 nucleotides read TGTGCCAGCAGCACCCGACAAGACAGTATCGGAAAACTGTTTTTT. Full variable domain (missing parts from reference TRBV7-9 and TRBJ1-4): DTGVSQNPRHKITKRGQNVTFRCDPISEHNRLYWYRQTLGQGPEFLTYFQNEAQLEKSRLLSDRFSAERPKGSFSTLEIQRTEQGDSAMYLCASSTRQDSIGKLFFGSGTQLSVL.

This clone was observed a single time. CDR3 amino acids: CASSLAGGRGETQYF. DNA for the CDR3: TGTGCCAGCAGCTTAGCTGGGGGCCGCGGTGAGACCCAGTACTTC. The chain uses TRBV7-6 and TRBJ2-5, with D perhaps TRBD1 (6 bases). The germline V gene has CDR1 SGHVS and CDR2 FNYEAQ. This CDR3 spans 15 amino acids. The germline V and J ends were trimmed by 0 bases and 5 bases, with 13 bases remaining between them.

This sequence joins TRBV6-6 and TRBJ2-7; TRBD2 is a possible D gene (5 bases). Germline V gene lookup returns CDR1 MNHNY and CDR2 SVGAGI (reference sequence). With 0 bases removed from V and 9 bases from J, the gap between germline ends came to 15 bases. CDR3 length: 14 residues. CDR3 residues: CASSYSPGTERQYF. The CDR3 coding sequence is TGTGCCAGCAGTTACTCTCCGGGAACGGAGCGGCAGTACTTC.

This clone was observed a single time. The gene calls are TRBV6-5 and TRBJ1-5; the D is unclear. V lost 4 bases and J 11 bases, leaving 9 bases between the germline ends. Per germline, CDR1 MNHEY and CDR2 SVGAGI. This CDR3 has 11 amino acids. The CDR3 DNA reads TGTGCCAGCAGTTCTCTCAGTACCCAGCATTTT. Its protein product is CASSSLSTQHF.

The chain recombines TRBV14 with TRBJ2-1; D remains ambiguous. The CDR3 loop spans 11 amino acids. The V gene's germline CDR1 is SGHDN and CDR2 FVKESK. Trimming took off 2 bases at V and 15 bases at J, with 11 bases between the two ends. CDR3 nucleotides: TGTGCCAGCAGCCAAAGACTCTTTCTGTTCTTC. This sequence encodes CASSQRLFLFF.

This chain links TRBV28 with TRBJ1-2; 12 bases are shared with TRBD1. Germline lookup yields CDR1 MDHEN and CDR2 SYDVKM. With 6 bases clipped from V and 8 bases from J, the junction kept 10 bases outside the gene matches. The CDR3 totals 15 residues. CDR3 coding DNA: TGTGCCAGCAGACCTCACCGGGACAGGGGGCCGGGCTACACCTTC. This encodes CASRPHRDRGPGYTF.

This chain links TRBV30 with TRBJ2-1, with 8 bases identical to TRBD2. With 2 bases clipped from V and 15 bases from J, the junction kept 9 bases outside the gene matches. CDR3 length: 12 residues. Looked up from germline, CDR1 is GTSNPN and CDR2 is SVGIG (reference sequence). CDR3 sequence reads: CAWSFSGRGLFF. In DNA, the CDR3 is TGTGCCTGGAGTTTCAGCGGGAGAGGTCTGTTCTTC.

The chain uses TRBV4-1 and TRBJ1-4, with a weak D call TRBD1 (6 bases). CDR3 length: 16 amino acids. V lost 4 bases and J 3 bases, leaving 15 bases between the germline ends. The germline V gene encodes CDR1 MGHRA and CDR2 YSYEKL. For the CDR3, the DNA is TGCGCCAGCAGCCCCACAGGGCTTGTCTCTAATGAAAAACTGTTTTTT. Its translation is CASSPTGLVSNEKLFF.

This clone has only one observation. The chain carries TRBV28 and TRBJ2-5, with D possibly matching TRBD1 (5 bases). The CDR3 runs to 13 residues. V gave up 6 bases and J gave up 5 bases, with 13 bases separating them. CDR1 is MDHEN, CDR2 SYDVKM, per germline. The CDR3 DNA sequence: TGTGCCAGCAGCTCCGGACAATTGGAGACCCAGTACTTC. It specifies CASSSGQLETQYF.

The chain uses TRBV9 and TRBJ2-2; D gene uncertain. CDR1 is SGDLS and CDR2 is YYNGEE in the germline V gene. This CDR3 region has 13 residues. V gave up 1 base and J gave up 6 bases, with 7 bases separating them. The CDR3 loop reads CASSVFLSGELFF. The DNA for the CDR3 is TGTGCCAGCAGCGTATTCCTCTCCGGGGAGCTGTTTTTT.

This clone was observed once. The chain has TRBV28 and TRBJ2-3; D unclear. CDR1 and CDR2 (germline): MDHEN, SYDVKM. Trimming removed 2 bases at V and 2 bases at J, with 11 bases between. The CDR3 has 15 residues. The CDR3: CASSLGFSTTDTQYF. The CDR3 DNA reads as TGTGCCAGCAGTTTAGGGTTTAGCACCACAGATACGCAGTATTTT.

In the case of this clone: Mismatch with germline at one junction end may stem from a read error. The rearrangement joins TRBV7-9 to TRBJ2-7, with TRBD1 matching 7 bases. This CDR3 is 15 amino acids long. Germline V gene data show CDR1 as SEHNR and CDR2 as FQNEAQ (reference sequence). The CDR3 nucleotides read TGTTCCAGCAGCTCGACAGGGTACGACACTGGCGAGCAGTACTTC. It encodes CSSSSTGYDTGEQYF.

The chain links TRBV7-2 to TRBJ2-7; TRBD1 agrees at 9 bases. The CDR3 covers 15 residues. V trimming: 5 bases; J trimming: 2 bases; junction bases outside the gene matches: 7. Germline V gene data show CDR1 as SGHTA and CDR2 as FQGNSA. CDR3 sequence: CASSLGRDRAYEQYF. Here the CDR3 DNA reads TGTGCCAGCAGCCTAGGCCGGGACAGGGCCTACGAGCAGTACTTC.